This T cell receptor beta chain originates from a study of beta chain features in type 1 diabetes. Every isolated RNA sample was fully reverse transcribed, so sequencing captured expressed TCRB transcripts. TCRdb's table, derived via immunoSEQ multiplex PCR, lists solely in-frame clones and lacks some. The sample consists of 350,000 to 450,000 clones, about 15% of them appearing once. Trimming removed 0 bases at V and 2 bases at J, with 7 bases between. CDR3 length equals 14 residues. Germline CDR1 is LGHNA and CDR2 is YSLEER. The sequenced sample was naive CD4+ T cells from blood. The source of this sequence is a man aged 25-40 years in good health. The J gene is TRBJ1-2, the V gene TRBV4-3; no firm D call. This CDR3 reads CASSQEQSNYGYTF. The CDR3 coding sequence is TGCGCCAGCAGCCAAGAGCAGAGCAACTATGGCTACACCTTC.